This TCR beta chain stems from a study of blood T cell repertoires in COVID-19. Study information: COVID-19 samples collected from the United States, Italy and Spain covered acute and convalescent phases. In each case, the material was cDNA or gDNA derived from T cells, B-cell-depleted T cells, or PBMCs.

Original processing notes: Amplification with reference gene primers provided the estimates of nucleated cell counts. The assay was immunoSEQ multiplex PCR, and TCRdb's table has in-frame clones only and misses some. That table furnishes V, J and clone size, whereas the DNA furnished D and trimming. The sample includes fewer than 250,000 clones, roughly 94% seen only once; the top ten take under 1.5%. This CDR3 is 11 amino acids long. The TCR was taken from a man aged 25 to 45 with acute or convalescent COVID-19. Sequences were obtained from peripheral blood. The V call is TRBV7-5, the J call TRBJ2-1; the D call in the table, TRBD2, was not verified against the DNA. TRBV7-5 is a pseudogene segment. The CDR3 nucleotides read TGTGCCAGCATAAGCCGGGGTGAGCAGTTCTTC. It translates to CASISRGEQFF.